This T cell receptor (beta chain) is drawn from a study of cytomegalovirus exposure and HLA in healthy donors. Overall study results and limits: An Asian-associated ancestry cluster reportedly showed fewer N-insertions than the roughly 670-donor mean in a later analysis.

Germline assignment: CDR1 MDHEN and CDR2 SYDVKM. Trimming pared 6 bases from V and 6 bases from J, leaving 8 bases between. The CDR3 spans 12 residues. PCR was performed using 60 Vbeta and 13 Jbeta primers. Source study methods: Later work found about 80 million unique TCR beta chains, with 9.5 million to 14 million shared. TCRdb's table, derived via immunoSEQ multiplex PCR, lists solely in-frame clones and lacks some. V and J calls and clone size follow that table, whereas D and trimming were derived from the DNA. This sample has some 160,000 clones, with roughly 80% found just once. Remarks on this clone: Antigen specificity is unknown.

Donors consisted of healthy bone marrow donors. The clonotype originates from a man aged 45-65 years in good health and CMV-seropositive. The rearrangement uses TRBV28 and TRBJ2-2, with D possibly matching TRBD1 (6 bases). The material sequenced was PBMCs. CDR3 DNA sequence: TGTGCCAGCAGATGGGGGCCCGGGGAGCTGTTTTTT. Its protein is CASRWGPGELFF.